The clone carrying this T cell receptor beta chain was seen a few times. Antigen: not known. This record comes from a study of metastatic and nonmetastatic thyroid tumors. Study information: Repertoire data that came from the blood and tumor or nodule tissue of malignant and benign thyroid patients were compared.

Prior to thyroid surgery, none of the patients had received any treatment. The CDR3 is 13 residues long. Germline V gene lookup returns CDR1 SGHRS and CDR2 YFSETQ. Trimming took off 6 bases at V and 7 bases at J, with 13 bases between the two ends. Study-wide results and caveats: According to reports, the diversity of TCR beta was significantly higher in malignant thyroid tumors than in benign nodules, and this held in both blood and tumor samples.

MiXCR re-clonotyped the PCR reads for TCRdb. The table lists roughly 30,000 clones, 25% to 35% of them singletons. This clonotype was sampled from a female donor with papillary thyroid cancer or a benign thyroid nodule (not recorded which). Some clones in this sample may be carry-over from other donors' samples. This chain joins TRBV5-1 and TRBJ1-4, with D possibly matching TRBD1 (5 bases). Sequenced input: blood. CDR3 loop: CASMAQRGEKLFF. The CDR3, as DNA: TGCGCCAGCATGGCCCAGAGGGGTGAAAAACTGTTTTTT.